The subject of this entry is one T cell receptor (beta chain). In the source study's methods: Using reference gene primer amplification, nucleated cell counts were estimated. TCRdb's table, derived via immunoSEQ multiplex PCR, lists solely in-frame clones and lacks some. V, J and clone size were drawn from that table, and D and trimming were deduced from the DNA. The sample has over 300,000 clones, 75% to 90% seen once. This sample stems from a study of blood T cell repertoires in COVID-19. Germline trimming cut 5 bases from V and 5 bases from J; bases unmatched to any gene: 6. Germline V gene sequence: CDR1 SNHLY, CDR2 FYNNEI. CDR3 length equals 14 residues. Study members were between about 18 and 89 years old and lived in around 24 US regions. What the recovered Cohort 3 donors had was two negative PCRs, clearance, or symptom resolution.

Sequenced material: PBMCs or T cells enriched from blood (not recorded which). The source of this sequence is a woman between 35 and 50 years old who had recovered from COVID-19. This chain uses TRBV2 with TRBJ2-7; TRBD1 matches 10 bases. The CDR3 DNA follows: TGTGCCAGCAGTCCAGACAGGGGGCGGGACGAGCAGTACTTC. Its translation: CASSPDRGRDEQYF.